The 30 T cell receptor beta chains given below trace back to one sample, sequenced in a study of cytotoxic CD8 clonotypes in ibrutinib-treated CLL. Here immunoSEQ multiplex PCR was the method, and the copy in TCRdb shows in-frame clones only, minus some. The data show 35,000 or so clones, with over 55% seen just once and 16% held by the top ten. The material sequenced was PBMCs, taken at disease progression, from a patient treated with ibrutinib. The receptors stem from a human donor with chronic lymphocytic leukemia.

This clone has a single count. This chain uses TRBV25-1 with TRBJ1-3; TRBD1 might be the D (5 bases). This CDR3 region has 15 residues. Between the trimmed V and J ends, which lost 1 base and 0 bases, there was a span of 7 bases. CDR1 is MGHDK and CDR2 is SYGVNS in the germline V gene. CDR3 in DNA: TGTGCCAGCAGTGAATTGGGGACCTCTGGAAACACCATATATTTT. The encoded protein is CASSELGTSGNTIYF. Combining the CDR3 with reference TRBV25-1 and TRBJ1-3 gives the whole variable domain EADIYQTPRYLVIGTGKKITLECSQTMGHDKMYWYQQDPGMELHLIHYSYGVNSTEKGDLSSESTVSRIRTEHFPLTLESARPSHTSQYLCASSELGTSGNTIYFGEGSWLTVV.

This chain joins TRBV25-1 and TRBJ2-6; D is possibly TRBD1 (5 bases). This CDR3 region has 16 residues. V was pared by 6 bases and J by 0 bases, with 12 bases between. CDR1 and CDR2 (germline): MGHDK, SYGVNS. The CDR3 loop reads CASSDLRDSGANVLTF. In DNA form, the CDR3 reads TGTGCCAGCAGCGACCTCAGGGACTCTGGGGCCAACGTCCTGACTTTC.

This clone is medium-sized (0.01 to 0.1%) in the sample. This chain uses TRBV12-5 with TRBJ2-5; D is unresolved. There are 13 residues in the CDR3. Trimming cost V 6 bases and J 5 bases, with 13 bases left between them. Germline values: CDR1 LGHNT, CDR2 FRNRAP. The CDR3 is CASGQWLGETQYF. In nucleotides, the CDR3 is TGTGCTAGTGGACAGTGGTTGGGGGAGACCCAGTACTTC.

In regard to this clone: A junction end diverges from the germline sequence, so it may reflect a read error. The rearrangement joins TRBV5-4 to TRBJ2-2, with D possibly TRBD2 on 7 matching bases. Looked up from germline, CDR1 is SGHNT and CDR2 is YYREEE (reference sequence). The CDR3 spans 15 residues. In nucleotides, the CDR3 is TGTGCCAGCAACTTGGGGGGGGCGGGCACCGGGGAGCTGTTTTTT. As protein: CASNLGGAGTGELFF.

CDR3 protein: CASQVGTGLGDEQFF. DNA for the CDR3: TGCGCCAGCCAGGTCGGGACAGGGTTAGGCGATGAGCAGTTCTTC. The V call is TRBV5-1, the J call TRBJ2-1; 9 bases are a match to TRBD1. Germline CDR1 reads SGHRS; CDR2 reads YFSETQ. This CDR3 has 15 amino acids. After removal of 7 bases from V and 8 bases from J, the junction contained 13 bases not matched to a gene.

CDR3 nucleotide sequence: TGTGCCACAACGTGGGGGGCTGTAACTAATGAAAAACTGTTTTTT. This encodes CATTWGAVTNEKLFF. The J gene is TRBJ1-4, the V gene TRBV2; tentative D call: TRBD1 (6 bases). The V gene lost 10 bases and the J gene lost 1 base, with 16 bases spanning the gap. This CDR3 has 15 residues. The V gene's germline CDR1 is SNHLY and CDR2 FYNNEI.

This clone was seen only a few times. This chain links TRBV7-9 with TRBJ2-5; D ambiguous. Germline CDR1 and CDR2: SEHNR and FQNEAQ (reference sequence). Trimming took 0 bases from V and 0 from J, leaving 11 bases between them. This CDR3 has 16 amino acids. CDR3 DNA sequence: TGTGCCAGCAGCTTAGCTGGCCCTTGGTACCAAGAGACCCAGTACTTC. This encodes CASSLAGPWYQETQYF.

This chain connects TRBV6-1 to TRBJ1-5; D is uncertain. The germline V gene has CDR1 MNHNS and CDR2 SASEGT. V was trimmed by 1 base and J by 6 bases, leaving 13 bases between them. The CDR3 totals 15 residues. This chain's CDR3 is CASSEGGGLGQPQHF. The CDR3 coding sequence is TGTGCCAGCAGTGAAGGAGGAGGGTTGGGTCAGCCCCAGCATTTT.

The gene calls are TRBV6-6 and TRBJ2-3; the match to TRBD2 covers 7 bases. Germline assignment: CDR1 MNHNY and CDR2 SVGAGI (reference sequence). The CDR3 loop spans 13 amino acids. After removal of 4 bases from V and 4 bases from J, the junction contained 2 bases not matched to a gene. The DNA for the CDR3 is TGTGCCAGCAGTTCTAGCGGTTCAGATACGCAGTATTTT. Amino acids: CASSSSGSDTQYF.

J is TRBJ2-7 and V is TRBV9, with D tentatively TRBD2 (6 bases). The CDR3 is 15 amino acids. Germline V gene lookup returns CDR1 SGDLS and CDR2 YYNGEE. V lost 3 bases and J 0 bases, leaving 13 bases between the germline ends. The CDR3 sequence: CASSARDWSSYEQYF. The CDR3 nucleotides are TGTGCCAGCAGCGCCCGGGACTGGAGCTCCTACGAGCAGTACTTC. The full variable domain, completed using reference TRBV9 and TRBJ2-7, is DSGVTQTPKHLITATGQRVTLRCSPRSGDLSVYWYQQSLDQGLQFLIQYYNGEERAKGNILERFSAQQFPDLHSELNLSSLELGDSALYFCASSARDWSSYEQYFGPGTRLTVT.

The chain employs TRBV7-8 and TRBJ2-5, with no clear D. The length of the CDR3 is 13 residues. With 5 bases removed from V and 10 bases from J, the gap between germline ends came to 17 bases. Germline values: CDR1 SGHVS, CDR2 FQNEAQ. This CDR3 reads CASSVATLGDQYF. DNA for the CDR3: TGTGCCAGCAGCGTCGCGACCCTGGGTGACCAGTACTTC.

This chain uses TRBV7-8 with TRBJ2-1, with 8 bases that match TRBD1. The trim removed 1 base at V and 7 bases at J, leaving 6 bases unmatched. The germline CDR1 and CDR2 sequences are SGHVS and FQNEAQ. The CDR3 is 15 amino acids. The CDR3 loop reads CASSLGGQERNEQFF. Here the CDR3 DNA reads TGTGCCAGCAGCTTAGGGGGACAGGAGCGGAATGAGCAGTTCTTC.

This clone was recorded once. The V call is TRBV10-3, the J call TRBJ2-7; D is undetermined. The CDR3 consists of 16 residues. V was trimmed by 0 bases and J by 0 bases, leaving 12 bases between them. Per germline, CDR1 ENHRY and CDR2 SYGVKD. Written as DNA, the CDR3 is TGTGCCATCAGTGAGTCGCCAATAAGGTTCTCCTACGAGCAGTACTTC. Translated, it gives CAISESPIRFSYEQYF.

The table lists this clone with a few counts. The V and J genes are TRBV5-6 and TRBJ1-5, with 9 bases identical to TRBD1. V trimming: 4 bases; J trimming: 4 bases; junction bases outside the gene matches: 6. The length of the CDR3 is 15 residues. Germline assignment: CDR1 SGHDT and CDR2 YYEEEE. The CDR3 here is CASSRGTGRNQPQHF. The CDR3, as DNA: TGTGCCAGCAGCCGTGGGACAGGGCGGAATCAGCCCCAGCATTTT.

The chain links TRBV6-4 to TRBJ1-5; perhaps TRBD1 as D (6 bases). The CDR3 runs to 18 residues. V lost 2 bases, J lost 2 bases, and 19 bases lay in between. Looked up from germline, CDR1 is MRHNA and CDR2 is SNTAGT. The CDR3 DNA sequence: TGTGCCAGCAGTGACAAATTCAGGGGTTGGGGTGGCAATCAGCCCCAGCATTTT. Translated: CASSDKFRGWGGNQPQHF.

This rearrangement joins TRBV4-1 to TRBJ2-3; TRBD2 is a possible D gene (6 bases). The V end was cut by 3 bases, the J end by 5 bases, with 21 bases between. Looked up from germline, CDR1 is MGHRA and CDR2 is YSYEKL. This CDR3 is built from 17 residues. The CDR3 DNA follows: TGCGCCAGCAGCCAGGTCCGGGACTCTGGGACGGTAGATACGCAGTATTTT. Amino acid sequence: CASSQVRDSGTVDTQYF.

There are a few counts of this clone. The chain combines TRBV25-1 with TRBJ1-1; tentatively, D is TRBD1 (5 bases). The CDR3 is 12 residues long. The germline V gene encodes CDR1 MGHDK and CDR2 SYGVNS. V dropped 8 bases and J dropped 7 bases, with 14 bases sitting between them. CDR3 DNA sequence: TGTGCCAGCGTACCGGGGCTCGGTGAAGCTTTCTTT. It encodes CASVPGLGEAFF.

The CDR3 protein is CASSYRGNQPQHF. For the CDR3, the DNA is TGCGCCAGCAGCTACAGGGGGAATCAGCCCCAGCATTTT. The chain uses TRBV5-1 and TRBJ1-5, with 8 positions matching TRBD1. Germline V gene data show CDR1 as SGHRS and CDR2 as YFSETQ. The CDR3 is 13 amino acids. V dropped 3 bases and J dropped 4; count of bases not matched to a gene: 0.

This clone appeared a few times. The gene calls are TRBV10-3 and TRBJ1-1, with 9 bases that match TRBD1. V was clipped by 6 bases and J by 2 bases; unmatched bases: 7. CDR1 is ENHRY, CDR2 SYGVKD, per germline. There are 15 residues in the CDR3. Here the CDR3 DNA reads TGTGCCATCAGGGGGACAGGGCTACTTAACACTGAAGCTTTCTTT. It specifies CAIRGTGLLNTEAFF.

This clone was seen a handful of times. The V and J genes are TRBV7-9 and TRBJ2-1; unclear D gene. The V end lost 6 bases, the J end lost 4 bases, and 4 bases lay between the germline ends. This CDR3 is built from 11 residues. Germline V CDR1 and CDR2: SEHNR, FQNEAQ (reference sequence). CDR3 sequence reads: CASRLYNEQFF. The CDR3 DNA reads as TGTGCCAGCAGACTATACAATGAGCAGTTCTTC.

J is TRBJ1-5 and V is TRBV27; unclear D gene. Trimming stripped 3 bases from V and 1 base from J, with 7 bases between. This CDR3 region has 14 residues. Germline CDR1 MNHEY, CDR2 SMNVEV (reference sequence). CDR3 coding DNA: TGTGCCAGCAGTTTTGGGTACAGCAATCAGCCCCAGCATTTT. Translated, it gives CASSFGYSNQPQHF.

This clone is labeled medium-sized. As DNA, the CDR3 is TGCGCCAGCAGCCCCGGTTCAGATCCCTATGGCTACACCTTC. Its protein is CASSPGSDPYGYTF. V gene TRBV5-1 combines with J gene TRBJ1-2; D is unclear. The CDR3 runs to 14 residues. Per germline, CDR1 SGHRS and CDR2 YFSETQ. V was trimmed by 4 bases and J by 4 bases, leaving 14 bases between them. Supplemented by reference TRBV5-1 and TRBJ1-2, the full variable domain reads KAGVTQTPRYLIKTRGQQVTLSCSPISGHRSVSWYQQTPGQGLQFLFEYFSETQRNKGNFPGRFSGRQFSNSRSEMNVSTLELGDSALYLCASSPGSDPYGYTFGSGTRLTVV.

The chain is built from TRBV7-9 and TRBJ1-6; a weak D match, TRBD1 (5 bases). From germline, CDR1 is SEHNR and CDR2 FQNEAQ (reference sequence). The CDR3 is 13 amino acids. V lost 1 base and J lost 15, with 13 bases in between. CDR3 in amino acids: CASSLVRGGLLHF. The CDR3 DNA reads as TGTGCCAGCAGCTTAGTAAGGGGCGGACTCCTCCACTTT.

The chain recombines TRBV28 with TRBJ1-2; D gene unclear. The CDR3 totals 12 residues. V was clipped by 2 bases and J by 9 bases, with 10 bases between them. From germline, CDR1 is MDHEN and CDR2 SYDVKM. In DNA form, the CDR3 reads TGTGCCAGCAGTTTAATAGGGTTTAGCTACACCTTC. It specifies CASSLIGFSYTF.

In DNA, the CDR3 is TGTGCCAGCAGTTTAGCTAGCGGGGGCCTGAAATCCTACAATGAGCAGTTCTTC. Translation: CASSLASGGLKSYNEQFF. V gene TRBV27 combines with J gene TRBJ2-1; 10 bases fit TRBD2. Losses at the gene ends were 2 bases for V and 1 base for J; bases not matched to a gene: 8. The CDR3 runs to 18 residues. CDR1 and CDR2 (germline): MNHEY, SMNVEV (reference sequence).

The CDR3 is CASTGGEETQYF. Written as DNA, the CDR3 is TGTGCCAGCACCGGGGGAGAAGAGACCCAGTACTTC. The chain uses TRBV2 and TRBJ2-5; TRBD2 is a possible D gene (6 bases). V lost 7 bases and J lost 3, with 9 bases in between. Looked up from germline, CDR1 is SNHLY and CDR2 is FYNNEI. The CDR3 spans 12 residues.

This clone was counted a single time. A much bigger clone sits one base away, suggesting this may be a read error. The chain employs TRBV6-6 and TRBJ2-2; perhaps TRBD1 as D (6 bases). Germline assignment: CDR1 MNHNY and CDR2 SVGAGI (reference sequence). V dropped 7 bases and J dropped 6 bases, with 12 bases sitting between them. The CDR3 extends over 13 amino acids. This CDR3 is CASISDSPGELFF. In DNA, the CDR3 is TGTGCCAGCATCTCGGACAGTCCCGGGGAGCTGTTTTTT.

This clone is deemed medium-sized. In DNA form, the CDR3 reads TGTGCCAGCAGCGGGACAGACTATGGCTACACCTTC. It specifies CASSGTDYGYTF. This rearrangement joins TRBV2 to TRBJ1-2; TRBD1 matches 7 bases. V lost 6 bases, J lost 3 bases, and 1 base stayed unmatched. CDR3 length equals 12 residues. Per germline, CDR1 SNHLY and CDR2 FYNNEI.

The V and J genes are TRBV5-1 and TRBJ1-1; no firm D call. The CDR3 covers 14 residues. The V end was cut by 1 base, the J end by 2 bases, with 9 bases between. Germline V gene lookup returns CDR1 SGHRS and CDR2 YFSETQ. The chain's CDR3 is CASSLLGSNTEAFF. The CDR3 nucleotides are TGCGCCAGCAGCTTGTTGGGTTCAAACACTGAAGCTTTCTTT.

The sample holds one count of this clone. The J gene is TRBJ2-7, the V gene TRBV5-1, with 7 bases that match TRBD2. The CDR3 loop spans 15 amino acids. In germline, CDR1 is SGHRS, CDR2 YFSETQ. V dropped 0 bases and J dropped 2; count of bases not matched to a gene: 5. CDR3 coding DNA: TGCGCCAGCAGCTTGGAAGGCGGGGGACCCTACGAGCAGTACTTC. Translating it yields CASSLEGGGPYEQYF.